This TCR beta chain appears in the sequencing data of a study of T cells in localized non-small cell lung cancer. This clone came up once. Its antigen is not known. TCRdb's copy holds only in-frame clones and misses some; the assay was immunoSEQ multiplex PCR. The profile shows over 30,000 clones, roughly 90% of them singletons. Germline V gene sequence: CDR1 MNHEY, CDR2 SVGAGI. This CDR3 region has 13 residues. The V and J ends lost 6 bases and 10 bases respectively, with 16 bases between them. Study results and caveats: Tumor samples were not multi-region, leaving intratumor heterogeneity unexcluded.

Specimen: peripheral blood mononuclear cells, collected before any cancer treatment. The TCR originated in a male donor older than 55 with stage II lung adenocarcinoma. V and J are TRBV6-5 and TRBJ2-1, with D possibly being TRBD1 or TRBD2 (5 bases each). The CDR3 region has the DNA TGTGCCAGCAGATCGGGACCGTCCAACGAGCAGTTCTTC. Encoded protein: CASRSGPSNEQFF.